A selection of T cell receptor beta chains follows, all from one sample in a study of T-cell memory formation after mild COVID-19. TCRdb recomputed calls from the 5' RACE reads with MiXCR, one row per CDR3 protein. This sample has 85,000 to 130,000 distinct CDR3 sequences; roughly 10% occur once, and the top ten carry around 39%. The material sequenced was PBMCs or a T cell subset sorted from them (not recorded which). The origin of the receptors is a young man who had mild COVID-19 (a few samples of this study predate the infection). Cell type and time point are not known. CDR3s include the opening cysteine and the closing phenylalanine or tryptophan. The D gene is left open where the match is weak. The listing skips clone size in some rows; elsewhere it reads once, few, many or a size class.

d_gene	abundance	len	v_gene	j_gene	CDR3aa	CDR3nt
-	few	15	TRBV5-1	TRBJ2-3	CASSLKEVSTDTQYF	TGCGCCAGCAGCTTGAAAGAGGTCTCGACAGATACGCAGTATTTT
-	many	15	TRBV4-3	TRBJ2-2	CASSQDKAAPGELFF	TGCGCCAGCAGCCAAGATAAGGCCGCCCCCGGGGAGCTGTTTTTT
TRBD1	-	13	TRBV2	TRBJ2-7	CASEGTASYEQYF	TGTGCCAGTGAGGGGACAGCCTCCTACGAGCAGTACTTC
-	-	15	TRBV12-3/TRBV12-4	TRBJ2-7	CASSLTGQISYEQYF	TGTGCCAGCAGTTTAACTGGACAGATCTCCTACGAGCAGTACTTC
-	few	14	TRBV12-3/TRBV12-4	TRBJ1-5	CASREGGNNQPQHF	TGTGCCAGCAGGGAAGGGGGGAACAATCAGCCCCAGCATTTT
-	-	15	TRBV9	TRBJ2-1	CASSPSGLTYNEQFF	TGTGCCAGCAGCCCATCGGGGCTAACCTACAATGAGCAGTTCTTC
TRBD1	many	15	TRBV12-3/TRBV12-4	TRBJ1-1	CASSLTGGWNTEAFF	TGTGCCAGCAGTTTAACAGGGGGATGGAACACTGAAGCTTTCTTT
-	-	15	TRBV2	TRBJ1-6	CASSGSREVNSPLHF	TGTGCCAGCAGTGGGTCCAGGGAAGTTAATTCACCCCTCCACTTT
TRBD2	few	14	TRBV7-2	TRBJ2-7	CASSLAGGSYEQYF	TGTGCCAGCAGCTTAGCGGGGGGGTCCTACGAGCAGTACTTC
TRBD1	many	16	TRBV4-1	TRBJ2-3	CASSLTDRVFADTQYF	TGCGCCAGCAGCCTCACGGACAGGGTTTTCGCAGATACGCAGTATTTT
-	many	19	TRBV4-1	TRBJ1-1	CASSQTVVGQTKSNTEAFF	TGCGCCAGCAGCCAAACCGTTGTTGGACAGACTAAATCTAACACTGAAGCTTTCTTT
-	-	16	TRBV29-1	TRBJ2-1	CSVEDSRGRNYNEQFF	TGCAGCGTTGAAGATTCTCGGGGGAGAAACTACAATGAGCAGTTCTTC
-	few	14	TRBV5-1	TRBJ2-7	CASSLGAGINEQYF	TGCGCCAGCAGCTTGGGCGCAGGGATCAACGAGCAGTACTTC
-	-	16	TRBV4-3	TRBJ1-4	CASSQDGPSLGEKLFF	TGCGCCAGCAGCCAAGATGGGCCTTCCCTGGGTGAAAAACTGTTTTTT
-	-	14	TRBV5-5	TRBJ1-5	CASSLWGSNQPQHF	TGTGCCAGCAGCTTGTGGGGAAGCAATCAGCCCCAGCATTTT
-	-	15	TRBV24-1	TRBJ2-3	CATSDFQQGRDTQYF	TGTGCCACCAGTGATTTCCAACAGGGACGAGATACGCAGTATTTT
TRBD2	few	15	TRBV5-4	TRBJ2-3	CASSFGGGVADTQYF	TGTGCCAGCAGCTTTGGCGGGGGGGTGGCAGATACGCAGTATTTT
TRBD1	-	12	TRBV2	TRBJ2-2	CATGTVPGELFF	TGTGCCACAGGGACAGTCCCCGGGGAGCTGTTTTTT
-	few	16	TRBV4-1	TRBJ2-5	CASSQERGPIGETQYF	TGCGCCAGCAGCCAAGAGCGAGGACCGATAGGGGAGACCCAGTACTTC
-	-	13	TRBV19	TRBJ2-7	CASSIQGGYEQYF	TGTGCCAGTAGTATTCAGGGGGGCTACGAGCAGTACTTC
-	many	13	TRBV6-5	TRBJ1-1	CAARDGGNTEAFF	TGTGCCGCCCGGGACGGGGGGAACACTGAAGCTTTCTTT
TRBD1	-	15	TRBV27	TRBJ1-2	CASSPGTGEGYGYTF	TGTGCCAGCAGTCCGGGGACAGGAGAGGGCTATGGCTACACCTTC
-	few	16	TRBV5-1	TRBJ2-3	CASSLGLAASTDTQYF	TGCGCCAGCAGCTTGGGTTTAGCGGCTTCCACAGATACGCAGTATTTT
TRBD2	-	16	TRBV4-1	TRBJ2-5	CASSQDLAGGQETQYF	TGCGCCAGCAGCCAAGATCTAGCGGGGGGGCAAGAGACCCAGTACTTC
-	-	16	TRBV4-1	TRBJ1-1	CASSQYPSFTDTEAFF	TGCGCCAGCAGCCAATATCCGAGTTTTACGGACACTGAAGCTTTCTTT
-	-	12	TRBV6-6	TRBJ2-5	CASRGLLETQYF	TGTGCCAGCAGGGGGTTATTAGAGACCCAGTACTTC
-	-	15	TRBV7-9	TRBJ1-2	CASSFAPGTPGGYTF	TGTGCCAGCAGCTTTGCCCCAGGGACCCCGGGGGGCTACACCTTC
TRBD2	-	17	TRBV7-8	TRBJ2-5	CASSELTSGGPWETQYF	TGTGCCAGCAGCGAGTTGACTAGCGGGGGGCCGTGGGAGACCCAGTACTTC
TRBD1	-	15	TRBV5-5	TRBJ2-1	CASSLGVTGGNEQFF	TGTGCCAGCAGCTTGGGTGTGACAGGGGGAAATGAGCAGTTCTTC
TRBD1	few	16	TRBV6-5	TRBJ2-5	CASSAVTGGIGETQYF	TGTGCCAGCAGCGCTGTCACAGGGGGCATTGGGGAGACCCAGTACTTC
-	-	14	TRBV7-9	TRBJ1-1	CASSPRGGDTEAFF	TGTGCCAGCAGCCCCCGGGGGGGGGACACTGAAGCTTTCTTT